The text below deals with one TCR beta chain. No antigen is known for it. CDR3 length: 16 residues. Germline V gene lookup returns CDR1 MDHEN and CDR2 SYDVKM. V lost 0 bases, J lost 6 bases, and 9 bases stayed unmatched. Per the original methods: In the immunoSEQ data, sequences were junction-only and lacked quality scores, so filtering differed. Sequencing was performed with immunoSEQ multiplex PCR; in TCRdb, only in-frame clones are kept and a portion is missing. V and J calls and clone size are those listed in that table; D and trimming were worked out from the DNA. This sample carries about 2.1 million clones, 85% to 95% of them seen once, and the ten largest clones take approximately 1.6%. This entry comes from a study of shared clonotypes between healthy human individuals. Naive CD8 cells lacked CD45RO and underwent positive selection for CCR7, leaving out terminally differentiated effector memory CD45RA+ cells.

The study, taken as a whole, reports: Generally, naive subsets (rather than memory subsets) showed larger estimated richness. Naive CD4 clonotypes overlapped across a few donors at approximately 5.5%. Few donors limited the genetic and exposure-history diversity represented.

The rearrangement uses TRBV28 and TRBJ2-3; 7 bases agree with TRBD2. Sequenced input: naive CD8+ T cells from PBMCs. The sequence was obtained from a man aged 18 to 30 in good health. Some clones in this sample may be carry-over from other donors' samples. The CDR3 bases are TGTGCCAGCAGTTTATGGTCTAGCGGAGCCTCGGATACGCAGTATTTT. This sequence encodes CASSLWSSGASDTQYF.